These 30 T cell receptor beta chains were sequenced from one sample in a study of cytomegalovirus exposure and HLA in healthy donors. Profiling relied on immunoSEQ multiplex PCR, and the TCRdb table lists in-frame clones only, not all of them. In the table there are 65,000 to 90,000 clones, 90% to 95% of which are singletons. The specimen sequenced was PBMCs. All receptors come from a man aged 18-30 years in good health and CMV-seronegative.

The chain uses TRBV7-9 and TRBJ2-7, with a weak D call TRBD2 (6 bases). This CDR3 region has 14 residues. V was pared by 6 bases and J by 4 bases, with 16 bases between. Germline CDR1 is SEHNR and CDR2 is FQNEAQ (reference sequence). This chain's CDR3 is CASSHPGTRYEQYF. The CDR3 DNA follows: TGTGCCAGCAGTCACCCCGGGACTCGTTACGAGCAGTACTTC.

CDR3 sequence (DNA): TGTGCCAGCAGCGTAGTCAGGGCCGCGAGCACCGGGGAGCTGTTTTTT. Residues: CASSVVRAASTGELFF. The V and J genes are TRBV9 and TRBJ2-2, with D possibly matching TRBD1 (5 bases). This CDR3 spans 16 amino acids. The germline V and J ends were trimmed by 0 bases and 4 bases, with 13 bases remaining between them. Germline V gene sequence: CDR1 SGDLS, CDR2 YYNGEE.

The V call is TRBV5-1, the J call TRBJ1-1, with 7 nucleotides matching TRBD1. The CDR3 runs to 14 residues. Trimming removed 3 bases from V and 5 bases from J; junction bases left unmatched: 7. Germline CDR1 reads SGHRS; CDR2 reads YFSETQ. The CDR3 here is CASSYTGVGTEAFF. The CDR3 DNA reads TGCGCCAGCAGCTATACAGGGGTCGGGACTGAAGCTTTCTTT. The entire variable domain, with the rest obtained from reference TRBV5-1 and TRBJ1-1, is as follows: KAGVTQTPRYLIKTRGQQVTLSCSPISGHRSVSWYQQTPGQGLQFLFEYFSETQRNKGNFPGRFSGRQFSNSRSEMNVSTLELGDSALYLCASSYTGVGTEAFFGQGTRLTVV.

The rearrangement uses TRBV6-5 and TRBJ1-2; D is unresolved. This CDR3 contains 15 residues. Trimming left V 0 bases short and J 0 bases short, with 8 bases between. Germline V gene lookup returns CDR1 MNHEY and CDR2 SVGAGI. The CDR3 coding sequence is TGTGCCAGCAGTTACTCAAGCGCTACTAACTATGGCTACACCTTC. As protein: CASSYSSATNYGYTF.

As regards this clone: Other DNA sequences within the sample encode an identical CDR3. V and J are TRBV9 and TRBJ2-2; no reliable D call. Germline V gives CDR1 SGDLS, CDR2 YYNGEE. This CDR3 spans 17 amino acids. V lost 2 bases and J 0 bases, leaving 14 bases between the germline ends. CDR3 DNA: TGTGCCAGCAGCGTTTCTGTCTATAAGCCGAACACCGGGGAGCTGTTTTTT. Protein sequence: CASSVSVYKPNTGELFF.

This sequence joins TRBV28 and TRBJ1-2; 7 bases agree with TRBD1. V dropped 3 bases and J dropped 4; count of bases not matched to a gene: 5. Per the germline V gene, CDR1 is MDHEN and CDR2 is SYDVKM. The CDR3 is made up of 14 amino acids. The CDR3 sequence: CASSFLGGAYGYTF. For the CDR3, the DNA is TGTGCCAGCAGTTTCCTAGGGGGCGCCTATGGCTACACCTTC.

The chain carries TRBV27 and TRBJ2-2; TRBD2 might be the D (6 bases). CDR1 is MNHEY, CDR2 SMNVEV, per germline (reference sequence). With 4 bases removed from V and 1 base from J, the gap between germline ends came to 7 bases. The CDR3 consists of 14 residues. CDR3: CASSSGVNTGELFF. The CDR3 nucleotides read TGTGCCAGCAGTTCGGGGGTGAACACCGGGGAGCTGTTTTTT.

The chain recombines TRBV27 with TRBJ2-3; 7 bases match TRBD1. The length of the CDR3 is 15 residues. The V segment lost 3 bases and the J segment 1 base; nucleotides outside the gene matches: 4. Germline-derived CDR1 and CDR2 are MNHEY and SMNVEV (reference sequence). CDR3 sequence (DNA): TGTGCCAGCAGTTTCCAGGGGGACCGCACAGATACGCAGTATTTT. This codes for CASSFQGDRTDTQYF.

This rearrangement joins TRBV19 to TRBJ2-7; D is undetermined. V was trimmed by 5 bases and J by 6 bases, leaving 11 bases between them. The CDR3 runs 12 residues. The germline V gene encodes CDR1 LNHDA and CDR2 SQIVND (reference sequence). The CDR3 region is CASSRGLSEQYF. The CDR3 nucleotides read TGTGCCAGTAGTCGCGGTCTATCCGAGCAGTACTTC.

CDR3 protein: CASSKVGTSGGYNEQFF. The DNA of the CDR3 is TGTGCCAGCAGCAAGGTTGGGACTAGCGGGGGATACAATGAGCAGTTCTTC. V usage is TRBV21-1 and J usage is TRBJ2-1; the DNA was not compared with TRBD2, the D call given in the table. TRBV21-1 has pseudogene status. This CDR3 contains 17 residues.

Written as DNA, the CDR3 is TGCGCCAGCAGTCCCATCACGACCCGCGGGGGCTACACCTTC. Amino acids: CASSPITTRGGYTF. The chain uses TRBV5-1 and TRBJ1-2; D call uncertain. Trimming took off 5 bases at V and 8 bases at J, with 19 bases between the two ends. The CDR3 has 14 amino acids. Germline V lookup: CDR1 SGHRS, CDR2 YFSETQ.

The chain carries TRBV19 and TRBJ1-5, with a weak D call TRBD1 (6 bases). Germline assignment: CDR1 LNHDA and CDR2 SQIVND (reference sequence). The CDR3 length is 14 residues. Trimming took off 11 bases at V and 1 base at J, with 15 bases between the two ends. Here the CDR3 reads CAVNNQGSNQPQHF. The CDR3 bases are TGTGCCGTTAACAACCAGGGGAGCAATCAGCCCCAGCATTTT.

This clone has only one observation. The rearrangement joins TRBV2 to TRBJ1-2; 7 bases line up with TRBD1. The germline CDR1 and CDR2 sequences are SNHLY and FYNNEI. This CDR3 spans 13 amino acids. J gave up 8 bases and V 8 bases, and 11 bases lay outside the gene matches. CDR3 nucleotides: TGTGCCAGCGACCGTGCACAGGGGCTGGGCTACACCTTC. It is translated as CASDRAQGLGYTF.

With regard to this clone: Since the CDR3 does not end with the conserved phenylalanine or tryptophan, this likely comes from a read error. The DNA is omitted, as the CDR3 cannot be located on it reliably, and the CDR3 follows TCRdb's listing. CDR3 region: CASSFGGGLVI. The V call is TRBV28, the J call TRBJ1-2. Both ends counted, the CDR3 spans 11 residues. The germline gives CDR1 MDHEN, CDR2 SYDVKM.

DNA of the CDR3: TGTGCCAGCAGCTTGGTCGGGTTGGACAGGGATCTGATAGCGAGTGGCTACACCTTC. Residues: CASSLVGLDRDLIASGYTF. The gene calls are TRBV5-8 and TRBJ1-2; 8 positions match TRBD1. The CDR3 consists of 19 residues. Unmatched junction bases numbered 20, after V lost 0 bases and J lost 7 bases. The V gene's germline CDR1 is SGHTS and CDR2 YDEGEE.

V usage is TRBV28 and J usage is TRBJ1-2; D uncertain. Trimming removed 5 bases at V and 4 bases at J, with 20 bases between. The CDR3 is 16 residues long. Germline V gene sequence: CDR1 MDHEN, CDR2 SYDVKM. CDR3 nucleotide sequence: TGTGCCAGCAGTCCACCCATCCGGACTCAACCCTATGGCTACACCTTC. This codes for CASSPPIRTQPYGYTF.

The chain employs TRBV6-6 and TRBJ2-5; 8 bases map to TRBD2. With V trimmed by 2 bases and J by 14 bases, 10 bases remained unmatched. The CDR3 is 13 residues long. CDR1 and CDR2 (germline): MNHNY, SVGAGI (reference sequence). The CDR3 here is CASSYLLGLGSYF. DNA for the CDR3: TGTGCCAGCAGTTACCTCCTGGGACTAGGCTCATACTTC.

The rearrangement links TRBV4-1 to TRBJ2-7; tentative D call: TRBD1 (6 bases). CDR1 and CDR2 (germline): MGHRA, YSYEKL. The V end lost 1 base, the J end lost 2 bases, and 9 bases lay between the germline ends. The CDR3 consists of 14 residues. CDR3 region: CASSQGTATYEQYF. The CDR3 DNA follows: TGCGCCAGCAGCCAAGGGACAGCTACCTACGAGCAGTACTTC.

The rearrangement joins TRBV9 to TRBJ2-1; D perhaps matches TRBD2 (6 bases). With 0 bases removed from V and 2 bases from J, the gap between germline ends came to 12 bases. The V gene's germline CDR1 is SGDLS and CDR2 YYNGEE. The CDR3 is 16 residues long. This CDR3 reads CASSVEGGSPYNEQFF. As DNA, the CDR3 is TGTGCCAGCAGCGTAGAAGGAGGGTCCCCCTACAATGAGCAGTTCTTC.

This rearrangement joins TRBV19 to TRBJ1-3; D ambiguous. The CDR3 loop spans 13 amino acids. Trimming stripped 10 bases from V and 1 base from J, with 11 bases between. The V gene's germline CDR1 is LNHDA and CDR2 SQIVND (reference sequence). The CDR3 region is CATRVGSGNTIYF. CDR3 nucleotides: TGTGCCACGCGCGTCGGGTCTGGAAACACCATATATTTT.

The chain has TRBV5-1 and TRBJ2-7; a possible D gene is TRBD2 (6 bases). Trimming removed 7 bases at V and 6 bases at J, with 17 bases between. CDR1 and CDR2 from the germline V gene are SGHRS and YFSETQ. CDR3 length: 13 amino acids. CDR3 amino acids: CASAPGDLTEQYF. CDR3 bases: TGCGCCAGCGCCCCGGGGGATCTAACCGAGCAGTACTTC.

The gene calls are TRBV30 and TRBJ2-7; 7 positions agree with TRBD1. Germline lookup yields CDR1 GTSNPN and CDR2 SVGIG (reference sequence). This CDR3 spans 14 amino acids. V lost 0 bases, J lost 3 bases, and 5 bases stayed unmatched. CDR3 loop: CAWSVLNRGYEQYF. For the CDR3, the DNA is TGTGCCTGGAGTGTACTTAACAGGGGCTACGAGCAGTACTTC.

This clone has a single count. J is TRBJ2-7 and V is TRBV18; a weak D match, TRBD1 (5 bases). This CDR3 has 13 amino acids. Germline V gene sequence: CDR1 KGHSH, CDR2 LQKENI. Trimming removed 3 bases from V and 0 bases from J, with 6 bases in between. The DNA of the CDR3 is TGTGCCAGCTCACCGACAGTCTCCTACGAGCAGTACTTC. Translation gives CASSPTVSYEQYF.

The chain recombines TRBV27 with TRBJ1-1, with 7 bases that match TRBD1. CDR1 is MNHEY, CDR2 SMNVEV, per germline (reference sequence). This CDR3 contains 18 residues. The trim removed 2 bases at V and 3 bases at J, leaving 15 bases unmatched. The CDR3 nucleotides read TGTGCCAGCAGTTTAACGGCAACACGGGACAGCCTCGACACTGAAGCTTTCTTT. Protein product: CASSLTATRDSLDTEAFF.

The chain couples TRBV5-4 to TRBJ1-1, with TRBD1 identical over 12 bases. V was pared by 4 bases and J by 7 bases, with 5 bases of the junction left unmatched. This CDR3 has 14 residues. Germline V gene lookup returns CDR1 SGHNT and CDR2 YYREEE (reference sequence). The CDR3 DNA sequence: TGTGCCAGCAGCGGGGGGACAGGGGGCGTTGAAGCTTTCTTT. It yields the protein CASSGGTGGVEAFF. Variable domain in full (rest from reference TRBV5-4 and TRBJ1-1): ETGVTQSPTHLIKTRGQQVTLRCSSQSGHNTVSWYQQALGQGPQFIFQYYREEENGRGNFPPRFSGLQFPNYSSELNVNALELDDSALYLCASSGGTGGVEAFFGQGTRLTVV.

This chain connects TRBV6-6 to TRBJ2-7; TRBD1 matches 7 bases. V trimming: 6 bases; J trimming: 0 bases; junction bases outside the gene matches: 5. The CDR3 contains 14 residues. CDR1 and CDR2 (germline): MNHNY, SVGAGI (reference sequence). CDR3 sequence: CASSPRDSSYEQYF. In nucleotides, the CDR3 is TGTGCCAGCAGCCCTAGGGACAGCTCCTACGAGCAGTACTTC.

The J gene is TRBJ2-7, the V gene TRBV27, with D possibly TRBD1 on 6 matching bases. This CDR3 has 12 amino acids. CDR1 and CDR2 from the germline V gene are MNHEY and SMNVEV (reference sequence). Trimming left V 8 bases short and J 5 bases short, with 13 bases between. The CDR3 reads CASRTANNEQYF. CDR3 in DNA: TGTGCCAGCCGGACAGCGAACAACGAGCAGTACTTC.

The V and J genes are TRBV19 and TRBJ1-5, with 10 bases aligning to TRBD1. Germline CDR1 and CDR2: LNHDA and SQIVND (reference sequence). This CDR3 has 16 amino acids. V lost 5 bases to trimming and J lost 5 bases; unmatched junction nucleotides: 9. The CDR3 region is CASSGRQGAQDQPQHF. CDR3 nucleotide sequence: TGTGCCAGTAGTGGAAGACAGGGGGCACAGGATCAGCCCCAGCATTTT. Supplemented by reference TRBV19 and TRBJ1-5, the full variable domain reads DGGITQSPKYLFRKEGQNVTLSCEQNLNHDAMYWYRQDPGQGLRLIYYSQIVNDFQKGDIAEGYSVSREKKESFPLTVTSAQKNPTAFYLCASSGRQGAQDQPQHFGDGTRLSIL.

This sequence joins TRBV5-1 and TRBJ2-3, with D possibly TRBD1 on 5 matching bases. Per the germline V gene, CDR1 is SGHRS and CDR2 is YFSETQ. V shed 0 bases and J shed 4 bases, with 12 bases lying between them. The CDR3 loop spans 15 amino acids. CDR3 protein: CASSLEGHEADTQYF. The CDR3 coding sequence is TGCGCCAGCAGCTTGGAGGGGCACGAGGCAGATACGCAGTATTTT.

The chain joins TRBV28 to TRBJ1-5, with D uncertain. This CDR3 has 14 amino acids. Germline loops: CDR1 MDHEN, CDR2 SYDVKM. V was pared by 3 bases and J by 7 bases, with 13 bases between. In nucleotides, the CDR3 is TGTGCCAGCAGTTTTGTGGGAGTGGGGCAGCCCCAGCATTTT. Translated, it gives CASSFVGVGQPQHF. Full variable domain (missing parts from reference TRBV28 and TRBJ1-5): DVKVTQSSRYLVKRTGEKVFLECVQDMDHENMFWYRQDPGLGLRLIYFSYDVKMKEKGDIPEGYSVSREKKERFSLILESASTNQTSMYLCASSFVGVGQPQHFGDGTRLSIL.